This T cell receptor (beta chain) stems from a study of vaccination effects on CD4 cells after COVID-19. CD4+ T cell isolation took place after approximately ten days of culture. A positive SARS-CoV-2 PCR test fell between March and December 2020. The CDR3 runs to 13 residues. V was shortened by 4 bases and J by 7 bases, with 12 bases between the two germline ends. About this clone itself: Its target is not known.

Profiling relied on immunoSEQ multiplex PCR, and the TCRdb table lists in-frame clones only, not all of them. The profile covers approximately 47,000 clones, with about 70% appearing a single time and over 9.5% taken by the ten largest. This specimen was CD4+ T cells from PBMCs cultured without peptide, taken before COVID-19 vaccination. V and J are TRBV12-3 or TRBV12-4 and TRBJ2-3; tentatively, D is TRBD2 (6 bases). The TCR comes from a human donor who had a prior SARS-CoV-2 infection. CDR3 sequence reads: CASSSGLPNTQYF. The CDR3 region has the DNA TGTGCCAGCAGTTCGGGACTCCCTAATACGCAGTATTTT.